One T cell receptor (beta chain) is described in this entry. The data derive from a study of blood T cell repertoires in COVID-19. Study details: COVID-19 samples collected from the United States, Italy and Spain covered acute and convalescent phases.

In the original workflow: Amplified reference gene primers provided the basis for estimating nucleated cell counts. Produced via immunoSEQ multiplex PCR; TCRdb's table is partial and in-frame only. That table supplies the V and J calls and clone size; D and trimming were determined from the DNA. This table holds a few hundred thousand clones, 70% to 85% found once. Germline V lookup: CDR1 MNHEY, CDR2 SMNVEV (reference sequence). V shed 5 bases and J shed 1 base, with 11 bases lying between them. CDR3 length equals 14 residues. The material sequenced was peripheral blood. The chain combines TRBV27 with TRBJ1-1; no clear D gene. This TCR was sampled from a human donor in a cohort sampled during active COVID-19. CDR3 sequence: CASSPAGWNTEAFF. The DNA of the CDR3 is TGTGCCAGCAGTCCCGCGGGGTGGAACACTGAAGCTTTCTTT.